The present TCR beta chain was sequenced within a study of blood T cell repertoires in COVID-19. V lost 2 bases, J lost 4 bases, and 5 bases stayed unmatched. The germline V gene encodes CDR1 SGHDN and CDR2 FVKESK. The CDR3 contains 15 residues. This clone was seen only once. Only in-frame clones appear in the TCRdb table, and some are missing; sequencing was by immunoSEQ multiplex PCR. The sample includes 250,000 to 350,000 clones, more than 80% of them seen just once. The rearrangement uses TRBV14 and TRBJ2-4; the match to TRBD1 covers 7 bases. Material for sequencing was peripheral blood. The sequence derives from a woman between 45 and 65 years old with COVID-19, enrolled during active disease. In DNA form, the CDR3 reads TGTGCCAGCAGCCAATTGGGGGACAGAAAAAACATTCAGTACTTC. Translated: CASSQLGDRKNIQYF. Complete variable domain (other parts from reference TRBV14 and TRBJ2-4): EAGVTQFPSHSVIEKGQTVTLRCDPISGHDNLYWYRRVMGKEIKFLLHFVKESKQDESGMPNNRFLAERTGGTYSTLKVQPAELEDSGVYFCASSQLGDRKNIQYFGAGTRLSVL.